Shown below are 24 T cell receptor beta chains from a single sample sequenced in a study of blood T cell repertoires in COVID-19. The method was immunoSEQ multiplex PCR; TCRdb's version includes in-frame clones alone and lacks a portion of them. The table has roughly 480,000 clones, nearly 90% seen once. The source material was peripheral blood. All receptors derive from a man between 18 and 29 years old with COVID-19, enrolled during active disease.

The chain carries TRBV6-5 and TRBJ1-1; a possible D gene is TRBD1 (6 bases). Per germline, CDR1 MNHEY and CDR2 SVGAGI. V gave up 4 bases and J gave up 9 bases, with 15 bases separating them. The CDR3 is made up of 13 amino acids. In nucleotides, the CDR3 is TGTGCCAGCAGTTGGGGGCAGGGTAGTAAAGCTTTCTTT. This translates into CASSWGQGSKAFF.

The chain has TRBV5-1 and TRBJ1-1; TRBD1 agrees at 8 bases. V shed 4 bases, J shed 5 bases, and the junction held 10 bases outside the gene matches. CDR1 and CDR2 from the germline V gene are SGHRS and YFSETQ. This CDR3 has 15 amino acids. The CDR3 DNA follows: TGCGCCAGCAGCACGGGACAGGTGGTGGGGACTGAAGCTTTCTTT. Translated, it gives CASSTGQVVGTEAFF.

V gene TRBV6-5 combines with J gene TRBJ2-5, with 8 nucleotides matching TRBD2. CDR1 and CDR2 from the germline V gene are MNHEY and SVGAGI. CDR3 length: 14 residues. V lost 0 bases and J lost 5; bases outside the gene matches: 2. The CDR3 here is CASSYSVAGETQYF. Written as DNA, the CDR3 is TGTGCCAGCAGTTACTCGGTAGCGGGGGAGACCCAGTACTTC.

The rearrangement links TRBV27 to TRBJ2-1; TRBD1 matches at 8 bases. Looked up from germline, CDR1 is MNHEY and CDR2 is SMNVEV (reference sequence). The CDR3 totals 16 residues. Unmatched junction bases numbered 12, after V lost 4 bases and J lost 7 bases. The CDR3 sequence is CASSSPLTGASNEQFF. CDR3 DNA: TGTGCCAGCAGTTCCCCTTTGACAGGGGCGTCGAATGAGCAGTTCTTC.

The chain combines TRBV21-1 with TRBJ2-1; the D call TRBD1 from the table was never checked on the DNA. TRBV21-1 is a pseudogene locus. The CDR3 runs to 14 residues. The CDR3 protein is CASWTRSAYNEQFF. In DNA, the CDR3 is TGTGCCAGCTGGACAAGATCGGCATACAATGAGCAGTTCTTC.

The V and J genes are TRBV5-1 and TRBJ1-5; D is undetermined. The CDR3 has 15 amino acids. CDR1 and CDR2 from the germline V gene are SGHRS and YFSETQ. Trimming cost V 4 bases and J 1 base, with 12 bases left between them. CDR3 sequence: CASSPGGGSNQPQHF. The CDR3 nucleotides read TGCGCCAGCAGCCCCGGAGGTGGAAGCAATCAGCCCCAGCATTTT.

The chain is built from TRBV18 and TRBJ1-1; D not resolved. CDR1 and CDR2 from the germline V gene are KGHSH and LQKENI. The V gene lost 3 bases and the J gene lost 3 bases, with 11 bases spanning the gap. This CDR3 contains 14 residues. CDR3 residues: CASSPTALDTEAFF. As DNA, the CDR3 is TGTGCCAGCTCACCTACTGCGTTGGACACTGAAGCTTTCTTT.

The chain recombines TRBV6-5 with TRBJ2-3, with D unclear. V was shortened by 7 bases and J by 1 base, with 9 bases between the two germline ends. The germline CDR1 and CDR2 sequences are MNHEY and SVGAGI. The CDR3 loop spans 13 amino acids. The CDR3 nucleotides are TGTGCCAGCATGAGCCGAGGCACAGATACGCAGTATTTT. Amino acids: CASMSRGTDTQYF.

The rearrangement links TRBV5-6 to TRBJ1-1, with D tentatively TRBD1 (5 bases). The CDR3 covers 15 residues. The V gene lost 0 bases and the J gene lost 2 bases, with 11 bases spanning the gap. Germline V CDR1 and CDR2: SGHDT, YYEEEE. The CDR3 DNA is TGTGCCAGCAGCTTGGTTGGGGGACTAAACACTGAAGCTTTCTTT. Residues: CASSLVGGLNTEAFF.

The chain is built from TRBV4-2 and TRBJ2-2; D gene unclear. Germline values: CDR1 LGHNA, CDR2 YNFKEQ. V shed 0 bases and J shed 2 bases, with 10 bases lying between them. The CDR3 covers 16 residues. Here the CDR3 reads CASSQDRYSNTGELFF. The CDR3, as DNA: TGTGCCAGCAGCCAAGATAGGTACAGTAACACCGGGGAGCTGTTTTTT.

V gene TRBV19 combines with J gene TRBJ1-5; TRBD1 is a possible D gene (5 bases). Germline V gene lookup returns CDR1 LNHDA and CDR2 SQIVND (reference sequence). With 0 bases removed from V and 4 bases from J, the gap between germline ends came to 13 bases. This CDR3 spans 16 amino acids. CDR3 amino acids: CASSIDHGTANQPQHF. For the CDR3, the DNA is TGTGCCAGTAGTATAGATCACGGGACTGCAAATCAGCCCCAGCATTTT.

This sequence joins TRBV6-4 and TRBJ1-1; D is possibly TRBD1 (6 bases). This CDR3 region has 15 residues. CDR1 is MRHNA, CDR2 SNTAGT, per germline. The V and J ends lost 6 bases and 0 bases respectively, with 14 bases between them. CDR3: CASRDSYLMNTEAFF. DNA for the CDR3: TGTGCCAGCAGGGACAGCTACTTGATGAACACTGAAGCTTTCTTT.

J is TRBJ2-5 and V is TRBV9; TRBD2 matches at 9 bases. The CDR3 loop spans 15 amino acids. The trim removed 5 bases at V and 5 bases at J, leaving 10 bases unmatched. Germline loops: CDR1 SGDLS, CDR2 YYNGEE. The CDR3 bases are TGTGCCAGCAGTGGGCTAGCGGGATTTCGGGAGACCCAGTACTTC. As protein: CASSGLAGFRETQYF.

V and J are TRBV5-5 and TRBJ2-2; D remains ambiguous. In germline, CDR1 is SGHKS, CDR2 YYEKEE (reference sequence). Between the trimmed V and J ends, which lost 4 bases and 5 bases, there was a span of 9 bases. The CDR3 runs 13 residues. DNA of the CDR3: TGTGCCAGCAGCATATCAGGTACCGGGGAGCTGTTTTTT. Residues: CASSISGTGELFF.

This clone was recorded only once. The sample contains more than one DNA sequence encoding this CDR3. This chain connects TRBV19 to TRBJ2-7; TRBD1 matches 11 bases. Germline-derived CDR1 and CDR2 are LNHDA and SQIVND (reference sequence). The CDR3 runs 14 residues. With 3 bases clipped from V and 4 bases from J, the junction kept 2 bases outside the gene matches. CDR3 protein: CASSMGTGGYEQYF. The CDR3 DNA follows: TGTGCCAGTAGTATGGGGACAGGGGGTTACGAGCAGTACTTC.

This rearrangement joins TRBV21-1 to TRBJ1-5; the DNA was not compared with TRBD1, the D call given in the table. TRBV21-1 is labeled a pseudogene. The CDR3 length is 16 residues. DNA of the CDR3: TGTGCCAGCAGCAAAGGTGGGGGCACGAGCAATCAGCCCCAGCATTTT. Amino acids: CASSKGGGTSNQPQHF.

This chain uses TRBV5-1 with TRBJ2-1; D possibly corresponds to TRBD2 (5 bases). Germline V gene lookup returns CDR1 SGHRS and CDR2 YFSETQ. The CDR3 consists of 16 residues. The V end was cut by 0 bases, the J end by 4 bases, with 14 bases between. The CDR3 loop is CASSLDPSGVYNEQFF. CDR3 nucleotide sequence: TGCGCCAGCAGCTTGGATCCCAGCGGAGTTTACAATGAGCAGTTCTTC.

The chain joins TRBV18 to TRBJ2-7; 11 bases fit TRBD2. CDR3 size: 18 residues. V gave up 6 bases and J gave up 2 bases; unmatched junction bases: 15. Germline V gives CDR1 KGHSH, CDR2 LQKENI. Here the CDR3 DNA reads TGTGCCAGCTCTCCCCAGACTAGCGGGATACCCCGGCCCTACGAGCAGTACTTC. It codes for CASSPQTSGIPRPYEQYF.

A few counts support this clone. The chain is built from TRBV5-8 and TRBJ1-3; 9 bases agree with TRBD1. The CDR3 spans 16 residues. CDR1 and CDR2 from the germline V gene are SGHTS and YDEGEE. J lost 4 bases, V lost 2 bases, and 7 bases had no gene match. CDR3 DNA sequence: TGTGCCAGCAGCTTTGCCGGGACAGGGTCAGGAAACACCATATATTTT. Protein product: CASSFAGTGSGNTIYF.

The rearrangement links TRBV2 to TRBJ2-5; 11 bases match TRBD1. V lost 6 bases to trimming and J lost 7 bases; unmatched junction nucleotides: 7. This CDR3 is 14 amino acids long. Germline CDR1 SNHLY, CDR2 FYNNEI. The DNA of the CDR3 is TGTGCCAGCAGGAGGACAGGGGGCGCCGGGACCCAGTACTTC. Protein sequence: CASRRTGGAGTQYF.

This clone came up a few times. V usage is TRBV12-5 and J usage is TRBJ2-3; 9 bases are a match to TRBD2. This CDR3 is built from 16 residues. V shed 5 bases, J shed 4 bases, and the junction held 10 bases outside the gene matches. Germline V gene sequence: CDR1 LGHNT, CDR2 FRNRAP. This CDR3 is CASGPGTSSQPDTQYF. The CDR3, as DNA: TGTGCTAGTGGTCCCGGGACTAGCTCCCAGCCAGATACGCAGTATTTT.

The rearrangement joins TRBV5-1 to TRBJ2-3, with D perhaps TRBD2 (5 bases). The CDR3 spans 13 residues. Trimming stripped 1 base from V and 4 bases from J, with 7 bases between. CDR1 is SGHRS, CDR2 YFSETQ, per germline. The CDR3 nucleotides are TGCGCCAGCAGCTTGTACGGGGCAGATACGCAGTATTTT. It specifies CASSLYGADTQYF.

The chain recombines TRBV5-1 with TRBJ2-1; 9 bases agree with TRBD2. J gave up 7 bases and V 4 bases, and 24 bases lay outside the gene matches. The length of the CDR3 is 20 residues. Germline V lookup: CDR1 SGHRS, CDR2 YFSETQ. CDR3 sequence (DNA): TGCGCCAGCAGCGGCCCCAGTGGCGGGAGGGCAGGTTGGTTAGGGAATGAGCAGTTCTTC. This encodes CASSGPSGGRAGWLGNEQFF.

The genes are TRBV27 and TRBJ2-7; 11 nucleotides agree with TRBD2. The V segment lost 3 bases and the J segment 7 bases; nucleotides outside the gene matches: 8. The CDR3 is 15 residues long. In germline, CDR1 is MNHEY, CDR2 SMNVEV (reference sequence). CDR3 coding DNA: TGTGCCAGCAGTTTTCTAACTAGCGGGAGCTTAGAGCAGTACTTC. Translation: CASSFLTSGSLEQYF.